This TCR beta chain came from a study of spatial heterogeneity in lung cancer. TCRdb fed the 5' RACE reads into MiXCR, producing one record per CDR3 protein. The profile covers around 27,000 distinct CDR3 sequences, with 5% to 6.5% appearing a single time and 20% to 25% taken by the ten largest. This clonotype was detected ten times or more. As to time point: blood at routine non-recurrence follow-up after resection. No cell sorting; template was whole RNA from tumor, lung tissue or PBMC. This CDR3 is built from 15 residues. V was pared by 3 bases and J by 7 bases, with 16 bases between. CDR1 LGHDT and CDR2 YNNKEL come from the germline V gene (reference sequence).

This receptor was obtained from a male donor with early-stage non-small cell lung cancer. The input for sequencing was PBMCs, taken at follow-up. J is TRBJ2-1 and V is TRBV3-1; no reliable D call. The CDR3: CASSQGSGLGNEQFF. In DNA, the CDR3 is TGTGCCAGCAGCCAGGGATCGGGCCTAGGGAATGAGCAGTTCTTC.